This TCR beta chain was sequenced for a study of graft-versus-host responses after intestinal transplantation (dated by TCRdb to about 2021). Broadly, across the study: Multivisceral, liver-intestinal, or isolated intestinal transplants were received by the recipients. Rather than going through the commercial service, samples from three later patients were sequenced in-house on an Illumina MiSeq and processed with MiXCR. After intestinal transplantation, graft-versus-host and host-versus-graft alloreactive T cell clones were followed in the graft, circulation and bone marrow using bulk TCR-beta CDR3 sequencing. To identify alloreactive clones, pre-transplant mixed lymphocyte reaction products were sequenced and compared with unstimulated pre-transplant donor and recipient T cells. Every recipient was given anti-thymocyte globulin induction, followed by about 3 years of maintenance tacrolimus and steroids. Of the roughly 25 intestinal transplant recipients enrolled in the cohort, one of whom was a retransplant, 3 patients without pretransplant specimens were excluded. Donor T cell macrochimerism was defined as a peak of at least 4% donor T cells among recipient peripheral blood mononuclear cells.

The time point label on this specimen signifies: cells obtained before transplantation from donor or recipient. CD3+CD4+ and CD3+CD8+ populations were FACS-sorted from unstimulated pre-transplant donor and recipient cells taken from spleen or lymph nodes. Broader findings and caveats from the paper: Early after transplant, peak levels of circulating GvH clones were associated with declines in HvG clones. Patients with donor T cell macrochimerism had high GvH to HvG T cell clonal ratios in their allografts. The relatively low number and heterogeneity of intestinal transplant patients limited the conclusions. GvH clones were detected in recipient bone marrow, and some of these GvH clones were observed earlier in ileal mucosa or blood, consistent with an intestinal mucosal origin.

As for this clone: No cognate antigen has been identified for it. Germline and junction disagree at one end, which may indicate a read error.

Inclusive of the bounding cysteine and phenylalanine, the CDR3 is 11 residues long. Just the 33-base CDR3 DNA is kept, in frame starting at base 1. CDR1 MGHDK and CDR2 SYGVNS are derived from the germline V gene. Libraries were built with the immunoSEQ multiplex PCR assay. For most patients, genomic DNA was isolated using the Qiagen DNeasy Blood and Tissue Kit and was shipped frozen to Adaptive Biotechnologies for TCR sequencing. For most patients, high-throughput TCR-beta CDR3 sequencing of genomic DNA was performed by Adaptive Biotechnologies. As for how the authors treated the data: Adaptive's ImmunoSEQ software supplied the TCR sequencing data for under 20 patients, while MiXCR and VDJtools were used to process three other patients. To correct CD4 versus CD8 sorting errors, any sequence found in both subsets at a frequency ratio below 5:1 was removed. CDR3 nucleotide sequences shared between donor and recipient were removed because their origin could not be assigned. To be classed as alloreactive, a clone needed at least 2-fold expansion over unstimulated cells and a minimum CFSE-low frequency of 0.002% (template counts) or 0.001% (read counts). Mappable clones were those detected in sequenced pre-transplant spleen, lymph node, or MLR CFSE-low populations of the donor or recipient. The cumulative frequency of alloreactive clones was calculated as a percentage of all sequences, weighted by copy number. TCRdb holds this immuneACCESS table with in-frame rearrangements only. Some clones are missing; in checked studies, unresolved V genes explain under half, and the rest has no known cause. D and trimming were read from the DNA, whereas the V and J calls and clone size are those reported in that table. Recorded for this sample are under 90,000 clones; 80% to 95% of them occurred a single time. Less than 0.45% of the sample lies in the top ten.

This sequence uses TRBV25-1 and TRBJ2-7; no D segment can be confidently identified. This specimen consisted of unstimulated CD4+ T cells sorted from spleen or lymph node cells, obtained before transplant. The sequence came from a human donor who was the organ donor for an intestinal transplant. The CDR3 region reads CASSALAGAVF. The nucleotides read TGTGCCAGCAGTGCACTCGCAGGCGCCGTCTTC.